A selection of T cell receptor beta chains follows, all from one sample in a study of cytomegalovirus exposure and HLA in healthy donors. This table comes from immunoSEQ multiplex PCR, and its TCRdb copy is limited to in-frame clones, with some not included. In the table there are hundreds of thousands of clones, almost 80% of which are singletons. The sequenced material came from PBMCs. All receptors come from a man aged 18 to 35 in good health and CMV-seronegative. CDR3s include the opening cysteine and the closing phenylalanine or tryptophan. The D gene is left open where the match is weak. Clone size, where shown, is once, few, many, or a class for clones that have expanded.

CASSEVDRHYGYTF TGCGCCAGCAGTGAGGTGGACAGACACTATGGCTACACCTTC 14 TRBJ1-2 TRBV10-2 . .
CSATENTEAFF TGCAGTGCAACAGAGAACACTGAAGCTTTCTTT 11 TRBJ1-1 TRBV20-1 . .
CAWSVEAALNTEAFF TGTGCCTGGAGTGTAGAGGCAGCCCTGAACACTGAAGCTTTCTTT 15 TRBJ1-1 TRBV30 once .
CASSPGLAVGGEQYF TGTGCCAGCAGCCCGGGACTAGCAGTGGGGGGCGAGCAGTACTTC 15 TRBJ2-7 TRBV7-9 . TRBD2
CSGGGTAQETQYF TGCAGCGGGGGAGGGACCGCCCAAGAGACCCAGTACTTC 13 TRBJ2-5 TRBV29-1 . TRBD2
CAWRPRGTENIQYF TGTGCCTGGAGGCCTCGGGGTACAGAAAACATTCAGTACTTC 14 TRBJ2-4 TRBV30 . .
CASSYGQINTGELFF TGTGCCAGCAGTTACGGCCAAATAAACACCGGGGAGCTGTTTTTT 15 TRBJ2-2 TRBV6-6 few .
CASSLTGFAYEQYF TGTGCCAGCAGCCTGACAGGGTTCGCCTACGAGCAGTACTTC 14 TRBJ2-7 TRBV5-6 . TRBD1
CASSMRGTVNTGELFF TGTGCCAGTAGTATGAGGGGGACAGTAAACACCGGGGAGCTGTTTTTT 16 TRBJ2-2 TRBV19 once TRBD1
CASSPGQGGIQETQYF TGTGCCAGCAGCCCTGGACAGGGTGGGATCCAAGAGACCCAGTACTTC 16 TRBJ2-5 TRBV7-9 . TRBD1
CASSLAGQLYEQYF TGTGCCAGCAGCTTAGCGGGACAGCTCTACGAGCAGTACTTC 14 TRBJ2-7 TRBV7-2 . TRBD1
CAWSGQGGEKLFF TGTGCCTGGAGTGGACAGGGGGGTGAAAAACTGTTTTTT 13 TRBJ1-4 TRBV30 . TRBD1
CASSPGSGQPQHF TGTGCTAGCAGCCCAGGGTCGGGCCAGCCCCAGCATTTT 13 TRBJ1-5 TRBV7-7 . .
CASTDSSLRGAGELFF TGTGCCAGCACCGATAGCAGCCTTCGGGGGGCCGGGGAGCTGTTTTTT 16 TRBJ2-2 TRBV7-6 . TRBD2
CASSPALCYEQYF TGCGCCAGCAGTCCCGCACTCTGCTACGAGCAGTACTTC 13 TRBJ2-7 TRBV10-1 . .
CAIRAGFSNTGELFF TGTGCCATCAGAGCGGGCTTTTCGAACACCGGGGAGCTGTTTTTT 15 TRBJ2-2 TRBV10-3 . .
CASSDEPRDTGANVLTF TGTGCCAGCAGTGACGAACCAAGGGACACTGGGGCCAACGTCCTGACTTTC 17 TRBJ2-6 TRBV25-1 . .
CASSSGQGGEKLFF TGTGCCAGCAGTTCCGGACAGGGGGGAGAAAAACTGTTTTTT 14 TRBJ1-4 TRBV6-5 . TRBD1
CSVVWSSYNEQFF TGCAGCGTTGTCTGGAGCTCCTACAATGAGCAGTTCTTC 13 TRBJ2-1 TRBV29-1 once .
CAIRRQGDSGNTIYF TGTGCCATCAGACGACAGGGGGACTCTGGAAACACCATATATTTT 15 TRBJ1-3 TRBV10-3 . TRBD1
CASSTPGTGEYEQYF TGTGCCAGCAGCACCCCCGGGACAGGGGAATACGAGCAGTACTTC 15 TRBJ2-7 TRBV27 . TRBD1
CASSLGGSLNTEAFF TGTGCCAGCAGCTTAGGGGGCAGTTTGAACACTGAAGCTTTCTTT 15 TRBJ1-1 TRBV11-1 few .
CASSWTGGLTNGYTF TGTGCCAGCAGCTGGACAGGGGGCTTAACGAATGGCTACACCTTC 15 TRBJ1-2 TRBV11-2 . TRBD1
CASTVGTVDEAFF TGTGCCAGCACCGTAGGCACAGTGGATGAAGCTTTCTTT 13 TRBJ1-1 TRBV25-1 . .
CSATGTGMNTEAFF TGCAGCGCAACCGGGACAGGGATGAACACTGAAGCTTTCTTT 14 TRBJ1-1 TRBV29-1 . TRBD1
CASSSTGDGGYTF TGTGCCAGTAGTTCGACAGGGGATGGGGGCTACACCTTC 13 TRBJ1-2 TRBV19 . TRBD1
CASRAGVGAYDEQFF TGTGCCAGCAGGGCGGGGGTGGGTGCATATGATGAGCAGTTCTTC 15 TRBJ2-1 TRBV6-6 once TRBD2
CASSRGGNNEQFF TGCGCCAGCTCGAGGGGAGGGAACAATGAGCAGTTCTTC 13 TRBJ2-1 TRBV5-1 . TRBD2
CASSSSSGHSYEQYF TGTGCCAGCAGCTCATCTAGCGGCCATTCCTACGAGCAGTACTTC 15 TRBJ2-7 TRBV7-2 . TRBD2
CAWWGHGGGQFF TGTGCCTGGTGGGGCCACGGGGGAGGGCAGTTCTTC 12 TRBJ2-1 TRBV30 . .
CASSTSGGNQETQYF TGTGCCAGCAGCACTAGCGGGGGGAACCAAGAGACCCAGTACTTC 15 TRBJ2-5 TRBV6-6 . TRBD2
CASSSQIDRPRKNTEAFF TGTGCCAGCAGCTCGCAGATTGACAGGCCGAGAAAGAACACTGAAGCTTTCTTT 18 TRBJ1-1 TRBV7-2 . .
CASILDRVVDEQFF TGTGCCAGCATTTTAGACAGGGTCGTCGATGAGCAGTTCTTC 14 TRBJ2-1 TRBV28 . TRBD1
CASSLSSGLAEQFF TGTGCCAGCAGTTTATCCTCCGGACTAGCGGAGCAGTTCTTC 14 TRBJ2-1 TRBV27 . TRBD2
CASSQGQGAYEQYF TGTGCCAGCAGTCAGGGACAGGGGGCTTACGAGCAGTACTTC 14 TRBJ2-7 TRBV28 once TRBD1
CASSVGAGSTGELFF TGTGCCAGCAGCGTAGGAGCGGGTTCCACCGGGGAGCTGTTTTTT 15 TRBJ2-2 TRBV9 . .
CASSLATSGVNEQFF TGTGCCAGCAGCTTAGCGACTAGCGGGGTGAATGAGCAGTTCTTC 15 TRBJ2-1 TRBV7-9 . TRBD2
CSVFGTSGLNEQFF TGCAGCGTCTTCGGGACTAGCGGGCTCAATGAGCAGTTCTTC 14 TRBJ2-1 TRBV29-1 . TRBD2
CASSLTGQGYEAFF TGTGCCAGCAGCTTGACCGGACAGGGTTATGAAGCTTTCTTT 14 TRBJ1-1 TRBV5-5 . TRBD1
CASSLEGAFTNTGELFF TGTGCCAGCAGCTTAGAGGGGGCTTTCACGAACACCGGGGAGCTGTTTTTT 17 TRBJ2-2 TRBV7-6 . TRBD1
CASSGGNRDNEQFF TGTGCCAGCAGCGGGGGAAACAGGGACAATGAGCAGTTCTTC 14 TRBJ2-1 TRBV9 . .
CASSRGTARTGELFF TGTGCCAGTAGTAGGGGGACAGCAAGGACCGGGGAGCTGTTTTTT 15 TRBJ2-2 TRBV19 . TRBD1
CAWAERAGGNTIYF TGTGCCTGGGCTGAGAGGGCGGGAGGAAACACCATATATTTT 14 TRBJ1-3 TRBV30 once .
CASSLSDGPREFYEQYF TGTGCCAGCAGTTTATCGGACGGACCGAGGGAATTCTACGAGCAGTACTTC 17 TRBJ2-7 TRBV27 . .
CASSFPTGERGRKEKLFF TGTGCCAGCAGTTTTCCGACTGGGGAGCGGGGCCGTAAGGAAAAACTGTTTTTT 18 TRBJ1-4 TRBV28 . .
CASSLLTGLGNGGELFF TGTGCCAGCTCACTTCTAACAGGGTTGGGTAACGGCGGGGAGCTGTTTTTT 17 TRBJ2-2 TRBV18 . .
CAISEVRGMNTEAFF TGTGCCATCAGTGAGGTCAGGGGGATGAACACTGAAGCTTTCTTT 15 TRBJ1-1 TRBV10-3 . TRBD1